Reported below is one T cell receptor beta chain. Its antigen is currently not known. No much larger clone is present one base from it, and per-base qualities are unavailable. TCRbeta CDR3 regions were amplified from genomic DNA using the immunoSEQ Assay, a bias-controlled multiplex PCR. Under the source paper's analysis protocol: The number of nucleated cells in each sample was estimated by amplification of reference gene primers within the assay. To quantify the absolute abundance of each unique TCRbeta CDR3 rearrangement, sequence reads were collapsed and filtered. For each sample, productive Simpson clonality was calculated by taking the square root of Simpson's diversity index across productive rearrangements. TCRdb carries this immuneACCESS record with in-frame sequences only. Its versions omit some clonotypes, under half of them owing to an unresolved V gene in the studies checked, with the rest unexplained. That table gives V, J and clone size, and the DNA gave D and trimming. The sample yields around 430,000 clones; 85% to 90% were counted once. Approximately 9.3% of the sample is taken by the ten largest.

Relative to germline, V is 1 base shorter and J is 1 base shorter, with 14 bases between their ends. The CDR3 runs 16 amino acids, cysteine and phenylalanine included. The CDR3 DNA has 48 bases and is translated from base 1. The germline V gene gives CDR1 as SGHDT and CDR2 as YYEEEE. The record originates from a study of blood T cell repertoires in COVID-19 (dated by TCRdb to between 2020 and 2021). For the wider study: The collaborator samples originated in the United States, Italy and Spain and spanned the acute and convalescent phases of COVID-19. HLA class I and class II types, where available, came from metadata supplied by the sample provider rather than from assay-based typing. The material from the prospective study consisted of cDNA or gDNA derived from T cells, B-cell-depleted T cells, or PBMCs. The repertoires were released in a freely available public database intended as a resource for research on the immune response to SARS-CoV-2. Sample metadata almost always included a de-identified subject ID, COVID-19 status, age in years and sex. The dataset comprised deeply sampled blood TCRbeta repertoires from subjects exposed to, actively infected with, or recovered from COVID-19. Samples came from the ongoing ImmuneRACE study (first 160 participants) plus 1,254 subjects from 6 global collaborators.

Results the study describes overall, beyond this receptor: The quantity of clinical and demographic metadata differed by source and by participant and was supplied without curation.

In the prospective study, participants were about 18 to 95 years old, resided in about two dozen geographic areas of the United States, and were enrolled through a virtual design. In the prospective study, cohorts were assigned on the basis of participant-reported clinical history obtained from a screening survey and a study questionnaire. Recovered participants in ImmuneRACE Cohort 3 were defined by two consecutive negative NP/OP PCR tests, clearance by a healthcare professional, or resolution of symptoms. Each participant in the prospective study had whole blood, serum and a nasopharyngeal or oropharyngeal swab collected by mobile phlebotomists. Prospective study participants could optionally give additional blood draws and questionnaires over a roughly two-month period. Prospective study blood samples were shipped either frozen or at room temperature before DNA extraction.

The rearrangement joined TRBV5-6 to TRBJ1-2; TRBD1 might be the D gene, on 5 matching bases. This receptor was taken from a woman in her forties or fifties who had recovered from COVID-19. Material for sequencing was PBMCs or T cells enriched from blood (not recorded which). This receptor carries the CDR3 CASSLPLYQGNYGYTF. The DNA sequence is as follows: TGTGCCAGCAGCTTGCCGCTGTATCAGGGTAACTATGGCTACACCTTC.